This T cell receptor (beta chain) derives from a study of neurological immune-mediated disorders. Noted time point: longitudinal time-point 3. 2 million unsorted PBMCs were stored in RNAlater at -80 °C before RNA extraction. MiXCR was run by TCRdb on the 5' RACE reads, yielding one entry per CDR3 protein. The repertoire has approximately 45,000 distinct CDR3 sequences, roughly 14% of them found once; the top ten carry 9.5% to 12%. Only a few counts were recorded for this clonotype. Germline V gene lookup returns CDR1 MNHNY and CDR2 SVGAGI (reference sequence). The CDR3 contains 14 residues. V lost 7 bases, J lost 7 bases, and 7 bases stayed unmatched.

The J gene is TRBJ1-5, the V gene TRBV6-6; 10 nucleotides match TRBD1. Sequencing was done on a sample of PBMCs. This sequence originates from a man aged 25 to 40 in good health. The CDR3 bases are TGTGCCAGCAATACGGGACAGGGGATGCAGCCCCAGCATTTT. It yields the protein CASNTGQGMQPQHF.